A single sample gave rise to the 19 T cell receptor beta chains below, sequenced in a study of cytomegalovirus exposure and HLA in healthy donors. The PCR ran on 60 Vbeta and 13 Jbeta primers. This table comes from immunoSEQ multiplex PCR, and its TCRdb copy is limited to in-frame clones, with some not included. Of roughly 170,000 clones listed, more than 80% are singletons. What was sequenced was PBMCs. These receptors were collected from a woman younger than 35 in good health and CMV-seronegative.

CDR3 loop: CASSIEGGLNEKLFF. The CDR3 DNA sequence: TGTGCCAGTAGTATAGAGGGGGGATTGAATGAAAAACTGTTTTTT. The rearrangement links TRBV19 to TRBJ1-4; tentatively, D is TRBD1 (5 bases). This CDR3 spans 15 amino acids. Per the germline V gene, CDR1 is LNHDA and CDR2 is SQIVND (reference sequence). V shed 0 bases and J shed 5 bases, with 10 bases lying between them.

The V and J genes are TRBV6-5 and TRBJ2-3; TRBD2 matches at 7 bases. This CDR3 has 15 amino acids. Germline CDR1 reads MNHEY; CDR2 reads SVGAGI. With V trimmed by 6 bases and J by 0 bases, 6 bases remained unmatched. The CDR3 reads CASSLSGSSTDTQYF. The CDR3 DNA follows: TGTGCCAGCAGCCTTAGCGGGTCTAGCACAGATACGCAGTATTTT.

The chain couples TRBV6-5 to TRBJ1-2, with D uncertain. The CDR3 covers 15 residues. Germline CDR1 and CDR2: MNHEY and SVGAGI. Trimming pared 7 bases from V and 4 bases from J, leaving 19 bases between. In DNA form, the CDR3 reads TGTGCCAGCACTTCCAGCCAGGACTTCTTCTATGGCTACACCTTC. Encoded protein: CASTSSQDFFYGYTF.

This clone showed up just a few times. The chain has TRBV18 and TRBJ1-4, with 7 bases matching TRBD1. CDR1 and CDR2 from the germline V gene are KGHSH and LQKENI. This CDR3 contains 15 residues. V was clipped by 1 base and J by 7 bases; unmatched bases: 6. The CDR3 nucleotides are TGTGCCAGCTCACCACAGGGACAGTGGAGTGAAAAACTGTTTTTT. Translated, it gives CASSPQGQWSEKLFF.

The genes are TRBV5-1 and TRBJ2-7; a weak D match, TRBD1 (7 bases). CDR1 is SGHRS, CDR2 YFSETQ, per germline. The CDR3 has 15 residues. V lost 0 bases and J 0 bases, leaving 10 bases between the germline ends. The CDR3 is CASSLAGGNSYEQYF. In DNA, the CDR3 is TGCGCCAGCAGCTTGGCAGGGGGGAACTCCTACGAGCAGTACTTC.

This chain links TRBV6-1 with TRBJ2-7; TRBD1 agrees at 9 bases. With V trimmed by 4 bases and J by 7 bases, 17 bases remained unmatched. CDR3 length: 17 residues. The germline V gene encodes CDR1 MNHNS and CDR2 SASEGT. CDR3 amino acids: CASSGEGLGQGAREQYF. The DNA for the CDR3 is TGTGCCAGCAGTGGGGAGGGTTTGGGACAGGGTGCTCGAGAGCAGTACTTC.

The CDR3 region has the DNA TGTGCCAGCAGCTCCCGGGGAGGACTAGCGGGATCCTACAATGAGCAGTTCTTC. This codes for CASSSRGGLAGSYNEQFF. The chain is built from TRBV7-9 and TRBJ2-1, with 12 bases that match TRBD2. Germline values: CDR1 SEHNR, CDR2 FQNEAQ (reference sequence). The ends lost 4 bases at V and 1 base at J; junction bases unmatched: 8. The CDR3 totals 18 residues.

This chain joins TRBV21-1 and TRBJ2-2; whether TRBD1, the table's D call, matches the DNA was not checked. TRBV21-1 is designated a pseudogene. The CDR3 extends over 18 amino acids. CDR3 nucleotides: TGTGCCAGCAGCCAAGAGGGGGGGACAGGGAGGAACACCGGGGAGCTGTTTTTT. Translating it yields CASSQEGGTGRNTGELFF.

This clone was detected once. The rearrangement joins TRBV28 to TRBJ2-7; TRBD2 matches at 10 bases. The germline V gene has CDR1 MDHEN and CDR2 SYDVKM. With 10 bases clipped from V and 3 bases from J, the junction kept 6 bases outside the gene matches. The CDR3 has 13 residues. The CDR3 region has the DNA TGTGCCACCTCTAGCGGGAGAGGCTACGAGCAGTACTTC. Its protein product is CATSSGRGYEQYF.

This clone was seen only a few times. The rearrangement joins TRBV28 to TRBJ2-7; TRBD1 might be the D (6 bases). Trimming removed 6 bases at V and 3 bases at J, with 24 bases between. The CDR3 totals 17 residues. The germline V gene encodes CDR1 MDHEN and CDR2 SYDVKM. This CDR3 is CASSPTTYGTTYYEQYF. The DNA for the CDR3 is TGTGCCAGCAGCCCAACCACCTATGGGACAACCTACTACGAGCAGTACTTC. Filled out from reference TRBV28 and TRBJ2-7, the complete variable domain reads DVKVTQSSRYLVKRTGEKVFLECVQDMDHENMFWYRQDPGLGLRLIYFSYDVKMKEKGDIPEGYSVSREKKERFSLILESASTNQTSMYLCASSPTTYGTTYYEQYFGPGTRLTVT.

V usage is TRBV4-2 and J usage is TRBJ2-3; 7 positions agree with TRBD2. This CDR3 spans 15 amino acids. J gave up 2 bases and V 4 bases, and 6 bases lay outside the gene matches. The germline CDR1 and CDR2 sequences are LGHNA and YNFKEQ. DNA of the CDR3: TGTGCCAGCAGCCCCAGCGGGGCACTCACAGATACGCAGTATTTT. It specifies CASSPSGALTDTQYF.

The sample holds a few counts of this clone. The chain employs TRBV5-4 and TRBJ2-5; weak D call: TRBD2 (6 bases). CDR3 length equals 13 residues. Trimming took off 1 base at V and 6 bases at J, with 10 bases between the two ends. Germline CDR1 SGHNT, CDR2 YYREEE (reference sequence). The DNA of the CDR3 is TGTGCCAGCAGCTTGTCGGGGGAAAAGACCCAGTACTTC. Protein product: CASSLSGEKTQYF.

The rearrangement uses TRBV18 and TRBJ2-7; 7 nucleotides agree with TRBD1. The trim removed 6 bases at V and 3 bases at J, leaving 11 bases unmatched. CDR3 size: 15 residues. Germline loops: CDR1 KGHSH, CDR2 LQKENI. Written as DNA, the CDR3 is TGTGCCAGCTCCCCGGGCCAGGGGGTCAACTACGAGCAGTACTTC. As protein: CASSPGQGVNYEQYF.

V gene TRBV6-5 combines with J gene TRBJ2-7; unclear D gene. This CDR3 is 15 amino acids long. V was shortened by 0 bases and J by 1 base, with 10 bases between the two germline ends. The germline CDR1 and CDR2 sequences are MNHEY and SVGAGI. CDR3: CASSYSFSTSYEQYF. The CDR3 coding sequence is TGTGCCAGCAGTTACTCTTTTTCTACTTCCTACGAGCAGTACTTC.

The chain carries TRBV10-3 and TRBJ2-1; perhaps TRBD2 as D (5 bases). Germline loops: CDR1 ENHRY, CDR2 SYGVKD. CDR3 length equals 13 residues. With 0 bases removed from V and 9 bases from J, the gap between germline ends came to 9 bases. CDR3 bases: TGTGCCATCAGTGAGTCCTCTGCGGGTGAGCAGTTCTTC. Translation: CAISESSAGEQFF.

The rearrangement uses TRBV7-9 and TRBJ2-1; TRBD2 agrees at 11 bases. The V and J ends lost 4 bases and 4 bases, in that order; junction bases with no gene match: 15. The germline CDR1 and CDR2 sequences are SEHNR and FQNEAQ (reference sequence). CDR3 length: 19 amino acids. The CDR3 protein is CASSSPGVAGGGGYNEQFF. The CDR3 DNA reads TGTGCCAGCAGCTCACCGGGGGTAGCGGGAGGGGGGGGGTACAATGAGCAGTTCTTC.

The V and J genes are TRBV5-4 and TRBJ2-7; 10 nucleotides match TRBD1. The CDR3 length is 15 residues. J lost 2 bases, V lost 1 base, and 3 bases had no gene match. Germline lookup yields CDR1 SGHNT and CDR2 YYREEE (reference sequence). Written as DNA, the CDR3 is TGTGCCAGCAGCTTGTCCGGGACAGGGGCCTACGAGCAGTACTTC. Amino acid sequence: CASSLSGTGAYEQYF. Complete variable domain (other parts from reference TRBV5-4 and TRBJ2-7): ETGVTQSPTHLIKTRGQQVTLRCSSQSGHNTVSWYQQALGQGPQFIFQYYREEENGRGNFPPRFSGLQFPNYSSELNVNALELDDSALYLCASSLSGTGAYEQYFGPGTRLTVT.

This clone appeared once. The chain couples TRBV6-1 to TRBJ2-7; TRBD1 agrees at 10 bases. V was clipped by 6 bases and J by 3 bases; unmatched bases: 8. This CDR3 contains 15 residues. The germline V gene has CDR1 MNHNS and CDR2 SASEGT. CDR3 amino acids: CASRHNRDRGYEQYF. CDR3 nucleotide sequence: TGTGCCAGCAGACATAACCGGGACAGGGGCTACGAGCAGTACTTC.

The rearrangement joins TRBV5-6 to TRBJ2-1; 10 bases line up with TRBD1. The CDR3 sequence is 14 residues long. In germline, CDR1 is SGHDT, CDR2 YYEEEE. Trimming at V came to 4 bases and at J to 9 bases, leaving 7 bases not matched to a gene. CDR3 DNA sequence: TGTGCCAGCAGCCCTGGGACAGGGGTGAGTGAGCAGTTCTTC. The encoded protein is CASSPGTGVSEQFF.